Sequencing of this T cell receptor beta chain was carried out in a study of PD-1 blockade in classical Hodgkin lymphoma. Time point denoted: cycle 4 day 1 (C4D1), after 5 to 7 weeks of nivolumab. Every patient was affected by relapse after autologous stem cell transplantation, while exposure to brentuximab vedotin was not uniform. By magnetic negative selection, CD8+ T cells were isolated from the thawed PBMCs. Patients' outcomes at their best amounted to complete response, partial response or progressive disease. The assay was immunoSEQ multiplex PCR, and TCRdb's table has in-frame clones only and misses some. This table holds almost 5,000 clones, about 71% found once. The V segment lost 6 bases and the J segment 4 bases; nucleotides outside the gene matches: 11. The CDR3 is 15 amino acids. Germline CDR1 and CDR2: LNHDA and SQIVND (reference sequence). As regards this clone: No antigen is known for it.

Findings and caveats of the study: Significantly greater TCR diversity emerged by C4D1 in CD4+ cells but not CD8+ cells. Lower baseline TCR diversity marked trial partial responders and progressors. Newly diagnosed patients reportedly trailed healthy donors in baseline TCR diversity.

This chain joins TRBV19 and TRBJ2-7, with TRBD2 matching over 8 bases. The clonotype was recovered from a human donor with classical Hodgkin lymphoma. The source material was CD8+ T cells from blood, sampled before the fourth cycle of nivolumab. CDR3 region: CASSIRGLAGYEQYF. In nucleotides, the CDR3 is TGTGCCAGTAGCATCCGCGGACTAGCAGGGTACGAGCAGTACTTC.